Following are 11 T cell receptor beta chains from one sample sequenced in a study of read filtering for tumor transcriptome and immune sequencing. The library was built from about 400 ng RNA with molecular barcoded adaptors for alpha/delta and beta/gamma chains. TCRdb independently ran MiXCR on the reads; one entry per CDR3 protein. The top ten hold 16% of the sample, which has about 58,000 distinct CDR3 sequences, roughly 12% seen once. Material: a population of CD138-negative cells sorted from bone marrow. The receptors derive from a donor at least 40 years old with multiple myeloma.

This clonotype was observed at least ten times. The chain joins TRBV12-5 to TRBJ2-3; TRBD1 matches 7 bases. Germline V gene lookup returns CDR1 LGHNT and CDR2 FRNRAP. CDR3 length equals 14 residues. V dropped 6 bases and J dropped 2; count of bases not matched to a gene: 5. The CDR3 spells CASGLTGNTDTQYF. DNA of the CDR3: TGTGCTAGTGGCCTGACAGGGAACACAGATACGCAGTATTTT.

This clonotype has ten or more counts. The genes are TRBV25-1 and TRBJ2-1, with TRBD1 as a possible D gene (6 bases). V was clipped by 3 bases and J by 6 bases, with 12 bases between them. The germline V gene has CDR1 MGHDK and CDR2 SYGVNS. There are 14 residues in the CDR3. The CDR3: CASSEVTGLNEQFF. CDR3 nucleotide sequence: TGTGCCAGCAGTGAGGTTACAGGGCTCAATGAGCAGTTCTTC.

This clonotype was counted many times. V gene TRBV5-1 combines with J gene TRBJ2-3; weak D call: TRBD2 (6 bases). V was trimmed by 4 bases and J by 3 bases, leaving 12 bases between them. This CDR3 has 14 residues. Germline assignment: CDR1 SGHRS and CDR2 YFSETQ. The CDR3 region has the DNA TGCGCCAGCAGCATTGGAGGGGAAACAGATACGCAGTATTTT. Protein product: CASSIGGETDTQYF.

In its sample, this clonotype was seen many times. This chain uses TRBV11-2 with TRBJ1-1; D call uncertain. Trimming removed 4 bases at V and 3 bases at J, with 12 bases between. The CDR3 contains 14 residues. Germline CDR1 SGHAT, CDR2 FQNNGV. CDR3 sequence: CASSSRTEHTEAFF. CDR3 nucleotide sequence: TGTGCCAGCAGCTCAAGGACGGAACACACTGAAGCTTTCTTT.

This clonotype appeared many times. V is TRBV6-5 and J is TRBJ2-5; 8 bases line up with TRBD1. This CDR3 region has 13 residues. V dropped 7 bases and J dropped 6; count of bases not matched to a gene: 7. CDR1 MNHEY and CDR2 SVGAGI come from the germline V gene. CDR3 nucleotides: TGTGCCAGCATGGGGAGACAGGGGAAGACCCAGTACTTC. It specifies CASMGRQGKTQYF.

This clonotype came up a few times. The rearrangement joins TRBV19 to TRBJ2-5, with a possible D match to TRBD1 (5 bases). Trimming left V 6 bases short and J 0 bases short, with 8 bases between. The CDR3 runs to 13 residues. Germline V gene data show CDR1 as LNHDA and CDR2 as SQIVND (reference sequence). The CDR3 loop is CASSWTNQETQYF. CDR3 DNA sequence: TGTGCCAGTAGCTGGACAAACCAAGAGACCCAGTACTTC.

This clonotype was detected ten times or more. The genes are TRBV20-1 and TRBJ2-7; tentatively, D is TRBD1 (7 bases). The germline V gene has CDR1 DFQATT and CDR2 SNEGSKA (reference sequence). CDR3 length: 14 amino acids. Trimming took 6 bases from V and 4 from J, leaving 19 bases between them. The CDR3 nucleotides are TGCAGTGCCCCGGTCAGGGGGGCCCAATACGAGCAGTACTTC. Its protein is CSAPVRGAQYEQYF.

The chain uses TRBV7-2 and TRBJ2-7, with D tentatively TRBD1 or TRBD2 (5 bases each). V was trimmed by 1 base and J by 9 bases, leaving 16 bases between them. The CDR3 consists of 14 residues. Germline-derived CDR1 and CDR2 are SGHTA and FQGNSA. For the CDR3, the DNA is TGTGCCAGCAGCTTAGTTATCGGGGACCCGAGGCAGTACTTC. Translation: CASSLVIGDPRQYF.

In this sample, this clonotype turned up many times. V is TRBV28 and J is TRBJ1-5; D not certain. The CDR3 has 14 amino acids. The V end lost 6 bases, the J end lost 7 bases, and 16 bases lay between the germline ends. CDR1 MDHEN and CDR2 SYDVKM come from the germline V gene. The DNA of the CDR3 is TGTGCCAGCAGCCCCGCCGTGGGAGGGCAGCCCCAGCATTTT. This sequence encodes CASSPAVGGQPQHF.

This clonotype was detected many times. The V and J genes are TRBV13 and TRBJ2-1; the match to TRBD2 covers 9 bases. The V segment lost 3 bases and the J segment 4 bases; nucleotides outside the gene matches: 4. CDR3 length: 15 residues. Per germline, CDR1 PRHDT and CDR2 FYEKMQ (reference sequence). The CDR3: CASSFASGGYNEQFF. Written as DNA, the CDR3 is TGTGCCAGCAGCTTTGCAAGCGGGGGGTACAATGAGCAGTTCTTC.

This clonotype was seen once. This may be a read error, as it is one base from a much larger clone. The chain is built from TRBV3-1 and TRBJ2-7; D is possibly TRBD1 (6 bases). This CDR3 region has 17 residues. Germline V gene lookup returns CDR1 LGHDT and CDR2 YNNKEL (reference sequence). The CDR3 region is CAISQETAERTADEQYF. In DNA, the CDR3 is TGTGCCATCAGCCAAGAAACCGCCGAAAGGACAGCGGACGAGCAGTACTTC.